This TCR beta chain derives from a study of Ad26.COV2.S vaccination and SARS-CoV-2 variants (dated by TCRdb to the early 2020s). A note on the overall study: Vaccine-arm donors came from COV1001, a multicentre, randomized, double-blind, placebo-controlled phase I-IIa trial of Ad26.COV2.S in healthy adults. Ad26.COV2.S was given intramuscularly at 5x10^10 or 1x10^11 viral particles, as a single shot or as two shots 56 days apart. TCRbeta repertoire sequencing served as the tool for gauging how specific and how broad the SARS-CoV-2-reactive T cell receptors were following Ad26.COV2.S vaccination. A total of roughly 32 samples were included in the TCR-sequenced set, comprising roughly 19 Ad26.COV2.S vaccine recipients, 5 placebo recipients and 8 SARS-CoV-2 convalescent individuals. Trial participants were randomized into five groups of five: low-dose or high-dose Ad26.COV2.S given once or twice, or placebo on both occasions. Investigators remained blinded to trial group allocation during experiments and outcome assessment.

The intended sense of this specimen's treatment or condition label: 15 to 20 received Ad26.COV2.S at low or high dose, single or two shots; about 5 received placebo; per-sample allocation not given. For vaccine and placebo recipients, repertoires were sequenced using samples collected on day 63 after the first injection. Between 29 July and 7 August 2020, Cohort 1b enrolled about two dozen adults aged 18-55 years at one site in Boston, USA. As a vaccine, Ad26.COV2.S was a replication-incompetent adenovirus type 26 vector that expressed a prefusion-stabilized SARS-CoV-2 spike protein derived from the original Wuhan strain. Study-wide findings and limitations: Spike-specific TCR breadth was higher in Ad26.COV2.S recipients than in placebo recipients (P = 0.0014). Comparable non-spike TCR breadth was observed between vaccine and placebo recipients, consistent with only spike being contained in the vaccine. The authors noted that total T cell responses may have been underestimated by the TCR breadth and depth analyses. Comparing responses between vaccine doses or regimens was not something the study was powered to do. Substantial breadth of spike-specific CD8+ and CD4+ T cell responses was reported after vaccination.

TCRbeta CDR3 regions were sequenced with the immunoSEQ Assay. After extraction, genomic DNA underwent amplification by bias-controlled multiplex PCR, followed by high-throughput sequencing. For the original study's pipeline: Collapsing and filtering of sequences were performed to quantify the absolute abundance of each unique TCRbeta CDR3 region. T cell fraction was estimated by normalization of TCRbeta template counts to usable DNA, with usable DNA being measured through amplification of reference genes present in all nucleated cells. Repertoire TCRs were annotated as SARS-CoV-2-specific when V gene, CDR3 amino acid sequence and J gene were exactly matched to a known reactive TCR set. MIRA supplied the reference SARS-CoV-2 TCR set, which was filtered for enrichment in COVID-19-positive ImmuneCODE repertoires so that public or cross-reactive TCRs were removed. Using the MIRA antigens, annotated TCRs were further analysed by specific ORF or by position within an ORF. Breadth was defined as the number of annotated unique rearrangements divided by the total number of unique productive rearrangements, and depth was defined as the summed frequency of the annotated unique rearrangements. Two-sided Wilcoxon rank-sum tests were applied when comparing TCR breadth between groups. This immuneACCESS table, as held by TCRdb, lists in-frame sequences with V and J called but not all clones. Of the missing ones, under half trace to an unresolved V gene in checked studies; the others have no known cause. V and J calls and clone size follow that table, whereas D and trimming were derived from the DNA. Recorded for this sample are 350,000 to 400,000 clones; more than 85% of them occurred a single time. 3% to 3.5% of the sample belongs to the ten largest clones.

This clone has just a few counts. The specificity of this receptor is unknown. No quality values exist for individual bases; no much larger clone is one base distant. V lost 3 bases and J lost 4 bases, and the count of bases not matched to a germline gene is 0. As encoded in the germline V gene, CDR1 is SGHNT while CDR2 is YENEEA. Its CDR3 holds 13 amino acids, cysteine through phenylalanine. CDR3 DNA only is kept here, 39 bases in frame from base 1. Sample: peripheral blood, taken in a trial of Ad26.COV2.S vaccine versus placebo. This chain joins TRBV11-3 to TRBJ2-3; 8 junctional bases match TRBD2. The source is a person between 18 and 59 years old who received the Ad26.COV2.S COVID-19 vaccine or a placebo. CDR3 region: CASSFSGADTQYF. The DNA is TGTGCCAGCAGCTTTAGCGGGGCAGATACGCAGTATTTT.